The next 30 T cell receptor beta chains were all read from a single sample in a study of sequential checkpoint blockade in melanoma. This sample's treatment: randomized to nivolumab then ipilimumab (arm A) or the reverse (arm B). Sequencing used immunoSEQ multiplex PCR; TCRdb keeps in-frame clones, though not all of them. The profile covers under 40,000 clones, with 86% appearing a single time and around 23% taken by the ten largest. Sequencing was performed on CD8+ T cells sorted from blood (inferred from file names), taken from a patient given nivolumab and ipilimumab in sequence. The receptor set was obtained from a human donor with melanoma.

This chain connects TRBV4-1 to TRBJ1-4; 9 bases are a match to TRBD1. V trimming: 4 bases; J trimming: 11 bases; junction bases outside the gene matches: 8. The germline gives CDR1 MGHRA, CDR2 YSYEKL. The CDR3 has 14 amino acids. Written as DNA, the CDR3 is TGCGCCAGCAGCCGTTCAACGGACAGGGGTAAACTGTTTTTT. It codes for CASSRSTDRGKLFF.

The CDR3 here is CASSQEVATVNSPLHF. The CDR3, as DNA: TGCGCCAGCAGCCAAGAAGTCGCGACAGTTAATTCACCCCTCCACTTT. The genes are TRBV4-1 and TRBJ1-6; tentative D call: TRBD1 (5 bases). The CDR3 loop spans 16 amino acids. Germline V gene sequence: CDR1 MGHRA, CDR2 YSYEKL. The V end was cut by 0 bases, the J end by 6 bases, with 12 bases between.

The chain uses TRBV10-3 and TRBJ2-7, with 9 bases identical to TRBD1. There are 14 residues in the CDR3. Germline CDR1 and CDR2: ENHRY and SYGVKD. V trimming: 8 bases; J trimming: 9 bases; junction bases outside the gene matches: 14. The CDR3 protein is CAIQLGGAGQGQYF. In DNA form, the CDR3 reads TGTGCCATCCAGTTGGGGGGGGCGGGACAGGGGCAGTACTTC.

In DNA, the CDR3 is TGTGCCAGCAGTTACCGGGGACTAGCGGGCTGGGAGCAGTACTTC. This gives the protein CASSYRGLAGWEQYF. V usage is TRBV6-6 and J usage is TRBJ2-7; 12 bases agree with TRBD2. Losses at the gene ends were 2 bases for V and 7 bases for J; bases not matched to a gene: 6. This CDR3 contains 15 residues. Germline V gene sequence: CDR1 MNHNY, CDR2 SVGAGI (reference sequence).

In nucleotides, the CDR3 is TGTGCCAGCAGGGGGACAGGGGCCTACGAGCAGTACTTC. Translated: CASRGTGAYEQYF. The chain has TRBV6-1 and TRBJ2-5, with 10 bases matching TRBD1. Judging by the DNA end, TRBJ2-7 fits better; the J call may be wrong. CDR1 is MNHNS and CDR2 is SASEGT in the germline V gene. The CDR3 sequence is 13 residues long.

The V gene is TRBV7-8, the J gene TRBJ2-1; D might be TRBD2 (5 bases). CDR1 is SGHVS and CDR2 is FQNEAQ in the germline V gene. The CDR3 has 14 amino acids. The V end lost 1 base, the J end lost 6 bases, and 10 bases lay between the germline ends. The CDR3 bases are TGTGCCAGCAGCTTAGGACGGGGATTCAATGAGCAGTTCTTC. Translated: CASSLGRGFNEQFF.

This rearrangement joins TRBV5-1 to TRBJ1-5; the D gene is possibly TRBD1 (5 bases). The ends were cut back, 4 bases at V and 0 bases at J, with 11 bases in the middle. The CDR3 covers 15 residues. The V gene's germline CDR1 is SGHRS and CDR2 YFSETQ. The CDR3 nucleotides are TGCGCCAGCAGCGAGACAGAATATAGCAATCAGCCCCAGCATTTT. This sequence encodes CASSETEYSNQPQHF.

The rearrangement joins TRBV28 to TRBJ2-7, with D perhaps TRBD1 (5 bases). The CDR3 spans 14 residues. The germline V gene encodes CDR1 MDHEN and CDR2 SYDVKM. V lost 2 bases, J lost 5 bases, and 13 bases lay in between. The CDR3 nucleotides are TGTGCCAGCAGTTTACCCCGCAGGGCCCACGAGCAGTACTTC. Protein: CASSLPRRAHEQYF. The full variable domain, in which reference TRBV28 and TRBJ2-7 provide the parts outside the CDR3, is DVKVTQSSRYLVKRTGEKVFLECVQDMDHENMFWYRQDPGLGLRLIYFSYDVKMKEKGDIPEGYSVSREKKERFSLILESASTNQTSMYLCASSLPRRAHEQYFGPGTRLTVT.

The V and J genes are TRBV15 and TRBJ2-7, with 7 positions matching TRBD1. The trim removed 4 bases at V and 5 bases at J, leaving 5 bases unmatched. This CDR3 region has 13 residues. Germline CDR1 LNHNV, CDR2 YYDKDF (reference sequence). This CDR3 is CATSNGQAHEQYF. The DNA of the CDR3 is TGTGCCACCAGCAACGGACAGGCCCACGAGCAGTACTTC.

This rearrangement joins TRBV6-1 to TRBJ1-1; the D is unclear. Germline CDR1 reads MNHNS; CDR2 reads SASEGT. V lost 6 bases to trimming and J lost 1 base, with 9 bases between them. There are 13 residues in the CDR3. Here the CDR3 reads CASRLLQNTEAFF. The CDR3 DNA sequence: TGTGCCAGCAGACTTCTCCAGAACACTGAAGCTTTCTTT.

V is TRBV4-3 and J is TRBJ2-7; weak D call: TRBD2 (6 bases). The CDR3 is 15 amino acids. Trimming took off 1 base at V and 4 bases at J, with 14 bases between the two ends. Germline CDR1 and CDR2: LGHNA and YSLEER. Here the CDR3 reads CASSQGRGGEYEQYF. In DNA, the CDR3 is TGCGCCAGCAGCCAAGGTAGGGGAGGAGAATACGAGCAGTACTTC.

The V gene is TRBV29-1, the J gene TRBJ1-2, with D possibly TRBD1 on 6 matching bases. CDR3 length: 15 residues. V gave up 4 bases and J gave up 8 bases, with 23 bases separating them. Per the germline V gene, CDR1 is SQVTM and CDR2 is ANQGSEA. This CDR3 is CSVVPDSGELRGYTF. CDR3 sequence (DNA): TGCAGCGTTGTACCGGACAGCGGAGAACTTAGGGGCTACACCTTC.

This sequence joins TRBV27 and TRBJ2-1; 12 nucleotides match TRBD2. The V segment lost 5 bases and the J segment 4 bases; nucleotides outside the gene matches: 3. There are 15 residues in the CDR3. Germline V CDR1 and CDR2: MNHEY, SMNVEV (reference sequence). CDR3 coding DNA: TGTGCCAGCAGTCCAGGACTAGCGGGGTACAATGAGCAGTTCTTC. It codes for CASSPGLAGYNEQFF.

This chain links TRBV6-5 with TRBJ2-5; 9 nucleotides line up with TRBD1. The junction had 9 bases not matched to a gene; V was cut back by 2 bases and J by 5 bases. The germline CDR1 and CDR2 sequences are MNHEY and SVGAGI. This CDR3 region has 16 residues. DNA for the CDR3: TGTGCCAGCAGTTACGGGTTAGACAGGGGGTGGGAGACCCAGTACTTC. It translates to CASSYGLDRGWETQYF.

This rearrangement joins TRBV6-5 to TRBJ2-5, with D perhaps TRBD1 (5 bases). This CDR3 region has 15 residues. The germline gives CDR1 MNHEY, CDR2 SVGAGI. The ends were cut back, 5 bases at V and 5 bases at J, with 18 bases in the middle. CDR3 bases: TGTGCCAGCAGTCCCAGGGAAATCACAAGGGAGACCCAGTACTTC. Protein: CASSPREITRETQYF.

The V gene is TRBV11-2, the J gene TRBJ2-5, with D perhaps TRBD2 (7 bases). Germline values: CDR1 SGHAT, CDR2 FQNNGV. This CDR3 is built from 15 residues. V dropped 3 bases and J dropped 0 bases, with 11 bases sitting between them. CDR3 in amino acids: CASSFGGGHQETQYF. The CDR3 DNA follows: TGTGCCAGCAGCTTTGGCGGGGGCCACCAAGAGACCCAGTACTTC.

This chain uses TRBV18 with TRBJ2-1; D not resolved. Germline V lookup: CDR1 KGHSH, CDR2 LQKENI. The CDR3 length is 14 residues. V dropped 4 bases and J dropped 5 bases, with 12 bases sitting between them. Written as DNA, the CDR3 is TGTGCCAGCTCACTGTCGAGGCCCAACAATGAGCAGTTCTTC. It is translated as CASSLSRPNNEQFF.

The V and J genes are TRBV6-1 and TRBJ1-2; D unresolved. The CDR3 runs 12 residues. Germline V gene data show CDR1 as MNHNS and CDR2 as SASEGT. V lost 6 bases to trimming and J lost 6 bases, with 11 bases between them. CDR3 nucleotide sequence: TGTGCCAGCAGGAGATTGGAGGATGGCTACACCTTC. This codes for CASRRLEDGYTF.

The V gene is TRBV5-4, the J gene TRBJ2-2; D ambiguous. The CDR3 is made up of 13 amino acids. The V gene's germline CDR1 is SGHNT and CDR2 YYREEE (reference sequence). Trimming stripped 4 bases from V and 1 base from J, with 5 bases between. The CDR3 sequence is CASSLRNTGELFF. The DNA for the CDR3 is TGTGCCAGCAGCCTAAGGAACACCGGGGAGCTGTTTTTT.

This chain uses TRBV29-1 with TRBJ2-1; the match to TRBD2 covers 7 bases. From germline, CDR1 is SQVTM and CDR2 ANQGSEA. With 2 bases clipped from V and 2 bases from J, the junction kept 15 bases outside the gene matches. The CDR3 extends over 18 amino acids. The CDR3 loop reads CSVERVAGEGSPYNEQFF. The CDR3 coding sequence is TGCAGCGTTGAAAGGGTGGCGGGAGAAGGCAGCCCCTACAATGAGCAGTTCTTC.

The chain carries TRBV4-1 and TRBJ2-7, with 8 bases matching TRBD1. The trim removed 1 base at V and 2 bases at J, leaving 4 bases unmatched. This CDR3 region has 15 residues. CDR1 and CDR2 from the germline V gene are MGHRA and YSYEKL. The CDR3 nucleotides are TGCGCCAGCAGCCAAGTTCTGGACAGGGCCTACGAGCAGTACTTC. Translating it yields CASSQVLDRAYEQYF.

This clone was detected only a few times. This chain links TRBV4-2 with TRBJ2-5, with 13 positions matching TRBD2. The trim removed 0 bases at V and 4 bases at J, leaving 2 bases unmatched. The CDR3 loop spans 16 amino acids. The germline V gene encodes CDR1 LGHNA and CDR2 YNFKEQ. The CDR3 region is CASSQELAGGGETQYF. The CDR3 nucleotides are TGTGCCAGCAGCCAAGAACTAGCGGGAGGGGGAGAGACCCAGTACTTC.

The chain carries TRBV29-1 and TRBJ2-7; D perhaps matches TRBD2 (6 bases). The CDR3 covers 15 residues. Trimming left V 2 bases short and J 2 bases short, with 16 bases between. The germline V gene encodes CDR1 SQVTM and CDR2 ANQGSEA. Written as DNA, the CDR3 is TGCAGCGTTGAACCGGCATTGGAGGGGACCTACGAGCAGTACTTC. Translation: CSVEPALEGTYEQYF.

The chain carries TRBV6-6 and TRBJ2-3; D uncertain. CDR1 and CDR2 from the germline V gene are MNHNY and SVGAGI (reference sequence). V shed 2 bases and J shed 0 bases, with 6 bases lying between them. This CDR3 spans 14 amino acids. CDR3 in amino acids: CASSYRRSTDTQYF. The CDR3 region has the DNA TGTGCCAGCAGTTACCGGCGGAGCACAGATACGCAGTATTTT.

The genes are TRBV5-4 and TRBJ2-7, with 7 nucleotides matching TRBD1. Trimming cost V 3 bases and J 5 bases; bases outside gene matches: 5. The germline V gene has CDR1 SGHNT and CDR2 YYREEE (reference sequence). The CDR3 loop spans 13 amino acids. The CDR3 DNA is TGTGCCAGCAGCTCGAAGGGGGCCCACGAGCAGTACTTC. Translating gives CASSSKGAHEQYF.

J is TRBJ2-1 and V is TRBV6-5; a weak D match, TRBD2 (5 bases). Trimming took 1 base from V and 6 from J, leaving 10 bases between them. From germline, CDR1 is MNHEY and CDR2 SVGAGI. The length of the CDR3 is 14 residues. This CDR3 is CASSYYVGGNEQFF. CDR3 sequence (DNA): TGTGCCAGCAGTTACTACGTCGGAGGCAATGAGCAGTTCTTC.

This chain links TRBV5-8 with TRBJ2-5; D is possibly TRBD2 (5 bases). This CDR3 region has 15 residues. The germline CDR1 and CDR2 sequences are SGHTS and YDEGEE. The ends were cut back, 4 bases at V and 9 bases at J, with 22 bases in the middle. Here the CDR3 reads CASSPRTGIKQSQYF. The CDR3 DNA follows: TGTGCCAGCAGCCCGCGGACGGGAATCAAGCAGTCCCAGTACTTC.

The chain is built from TRBV19 and TRBJ2-2; D is ambiguous. The V gene's germline CDR1 is LNHDA and CDR2 SQIVND (reference sequence). The V gene lost 5 bases and the J gene lost 2 bases, with 9 bases spanning the gap. The CDR3 has 14 amino acids. The CDR3 loop reads CASSFMFNTGELFF. In DNA form, the CDR3 reads TGTGCCAGTAGTTTCATGTTCAACACCGGGGAGCTGTTTTTT.

This chain links TRBV9 with TRBJ1-5, with a tentative D call TRBD1 (5 bases). This CDR3 has 15 residues. Per germline, CDR1 SGDLS and CDR2 YYNGEE. V lost 0 bases, J lost 2 bases, and 9 bases lay in between. CDR3 amino acids: CASSVAGGGNQPQHF. CDR3 sequence (DNA): TGTGCCAGCAGCGTAGCCGGGGGTGGCAATCAGCCCCAGCATTTT.

V usage is TRBV7-2 and J usage is TRBJ1-3; the match to TRBD1 covers 8 bases. The germline V gene encodes CDR1 SGHTA and CDR2 FQGNSA. J was trimmed by 0 bases and V by 7 bases; bases with no gene match: 5. CDR3 length: 15 amino acids. The DNA of the CDR3 is TGTGCCAGCACCAGGGACAGGAGCTCTGGAAACACCATATATTTT. Its translation: CASTRDRSSGNTIYF.